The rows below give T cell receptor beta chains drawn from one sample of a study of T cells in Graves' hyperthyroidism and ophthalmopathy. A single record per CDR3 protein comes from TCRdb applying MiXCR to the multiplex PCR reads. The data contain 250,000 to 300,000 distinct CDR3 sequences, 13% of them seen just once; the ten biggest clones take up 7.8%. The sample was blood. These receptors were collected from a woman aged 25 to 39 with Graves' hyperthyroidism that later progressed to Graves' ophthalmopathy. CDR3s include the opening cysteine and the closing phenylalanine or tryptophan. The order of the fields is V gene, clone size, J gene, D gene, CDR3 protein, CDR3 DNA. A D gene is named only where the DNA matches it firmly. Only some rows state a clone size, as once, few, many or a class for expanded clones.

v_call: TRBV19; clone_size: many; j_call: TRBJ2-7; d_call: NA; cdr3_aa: CASAESFSYEQYF; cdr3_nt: TGTGCCAGTGCTGAGTCGTTCTCCTACGAGCAGTACTTC
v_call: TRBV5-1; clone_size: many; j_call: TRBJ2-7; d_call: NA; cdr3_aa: CASSLVAGATYEQYF; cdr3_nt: TGCGCCAGCAGCTTGGTGGCCGGGGCTACCTACGAGCAGTACTTC
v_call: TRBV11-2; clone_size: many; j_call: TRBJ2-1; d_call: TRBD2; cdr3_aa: CASSIGTSGFYNEQFF; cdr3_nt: TGTGCCAGCAGCATCGGGACTAGCGGTTTTTACAATGAGCAGTTCTTC
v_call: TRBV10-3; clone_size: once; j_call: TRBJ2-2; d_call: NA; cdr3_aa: CATKGLSGVDTGELFF; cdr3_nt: TGTGCCACCAAGGGGCTATCGGGAGTCGACACCGGGGAGCTGTTTTTT
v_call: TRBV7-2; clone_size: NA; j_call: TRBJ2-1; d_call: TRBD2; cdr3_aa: CASSWAGLAGGDNEQFF; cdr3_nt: TGTGCCAGCAGCTGGGCGGGACTAGCGGGAGGGGACAATGAGCAGTTCTTC
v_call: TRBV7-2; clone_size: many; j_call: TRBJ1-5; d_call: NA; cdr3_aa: CASQGTPYSNQPQHF; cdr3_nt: TGTGCCAGTCAGGGCACCCCGTATAGCAATCAGCCCCAGCATTTT
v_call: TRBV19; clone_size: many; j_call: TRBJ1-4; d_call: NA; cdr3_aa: CASRQHRTAEKLFF; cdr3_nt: TGTGCCAGTAGACAGCACCGGACAGCAGAAAAACTGTTTTTT
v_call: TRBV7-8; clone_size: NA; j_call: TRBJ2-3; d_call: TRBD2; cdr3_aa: CASNLAGIRGTGDTQYF; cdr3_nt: TGTGCCAGCAACTTAGCGGGGATCCGGGGCACGGGAGATACGCAGTATTTT
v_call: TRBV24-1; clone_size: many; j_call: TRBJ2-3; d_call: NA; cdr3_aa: CATRPKGSTDTQYF; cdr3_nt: TGTGCCACCAGGCCAAAGGGGAGCACAGATACGCAGTATTTT
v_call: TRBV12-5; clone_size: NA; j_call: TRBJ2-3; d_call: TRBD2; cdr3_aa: CASGSGTSGRTDTQYF; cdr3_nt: TGTGCTAGTGGTTCGGGCACTAGCGGGAGAACAGATACGCAGTATTTT
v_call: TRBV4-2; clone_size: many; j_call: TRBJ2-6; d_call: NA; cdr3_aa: CASSQKDGSGANVLTF; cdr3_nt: TGTGCCAGCAGCCAAAAGGACGGTTCTGGGGCCAACGTCCTGACTTTC